The 13 T cell receptor beta chains below come from one sample, sequenced in a study of breast tumors, draining lymph nodes, adjacent tissues. MiXCR was run by TCRdb on the multiplex PCR reads, yielding one entry per CDR3 protein. Here the sample spans roughly 15,000 distinct CDR3 sequences, roughly 50% being singletons. Sequencing was done on a sample of tumor-adjacent breast tissue. The receptors stem from a female donor with breast cancer. Some clones in this sample may be carry-over from other donors' samples.

This clonotype is medium-sized within its sample. This chain links TRBV7-2 with TRBJ2-1, with unresolved D. The CDR3 length is 13 residues. Trimming took off 1 base at V and 9 bases at J, with 10 bases between the two ends. The germline gives CDR1 SGHTA, CDR2 FQGNSA. The CDR3 loop reads CASSLGWLAEQFF. The DNA of the CDR3 is TGTGCCAGCAGCTTAGGCTGGTTAGCTGAGCAGTTCTTC.

This clonotype came up many times. The V gene is TRBV12-3 or TRBV12-4, the J gene TRBJ1-5; D gene ambiguous. Trimming removed 3 bases at V and 6 bases at J, with 12 bases between. The CDR3 is 14 residues long. CDR3 sequence reads: CASSFRGRTQPQHF. CDR3 nucleotide sequence: TGTGCCAGCAGTTTCCGGGGTCGGACTCAGCCCCAGCATTTT.

The table lists this clonotype with many counts. The chain recombines TRBV6-1 with TRBJ1-6; D gene unclear. The CDR3 runs to 15 residues. V dropped 1 base and J dropped 10 bases, with 14 bases sitting between them. Germline V CDR1 and CDR2: MNHNS, SASEGT. The CDR3 DNA is TGTGCCAGCAGTGAAGGGACCTCCAGTCGGTCACCCCTCCACTTT. The encoded protein is CASSEGTSSRSPLHF.

This chain uses TRBV29-1 with TRBJ2-3; unclear D gene. Trimming left V 8 bases short and J 0 bases short, with 6 bases between. Germline CDR1 and CDR2: SQVTM and ANQGSEA. The length of the CDR3 is 11 residues. CDR3 DNA: TGCAGCACCCTTAGCACAGATACGCAGTATTTT. Its translation is CSTLSTDTQYF.

The sample holds one count of this clonotype. The chain carries TRBV19 and TRBJ2-2, with TRBD2 as a possible D gene (5 bases). V lost 6 bases, J lost 5 bases, and 10 bases lay in between. This CDR3 has 13 residues. Germline CDR1 LNHDA, CDR2 SQIVND (reference sequence). Written as DNA, the CDR3 is TGTGCCAGTAGCCCAAGAGGGACCGGGGAGCTGTTTTTT. This codes for CASSPRGTGELFF.

This clonotype has only one observation. The chain uses TRBV9 and TRBJ2-7, with 9 bases matching TRBD2. The trim removed 0 bases at V and 8 bases at J, leaving 9 bases unmatched. Germline V CDR1 and CDR2: SGDLS, YYNGEE. The CDR3 extends over 15 amino acids. The CDR3 DNA reads as TGTGCCAGCAGCGTAGACGGCGGGAGGGCCTCTAAGCAGTACTTC. This translates into CASSVDGGRASKQYF.

The chain combines TRBV4-1 with TRBJ1-2; TRBD1 matches at 9 bases. The CDR3 has 16 amino acids. The V gene end was trimmed by 3 bases and the J gene end by 3 bases; junction bases not matched to a gene: 8. Germline-derived CDR1 and CDR2 are MGHRA and YSYEKL. This CDR3 reads CASSQGPGQGYYGYTF. CDR3 in DNA: TGCGCCAGCAGCCAGGGACCGGGACAGGGCTACTATGGCTACACCTTC.

There are many counts of this clonotype. The J gene is TRBJ1-4, the V gene TRBV5-1, with TRBD1 as a possible D gene (5 bases). CDR3 length equals 17 residues. V lost 0 bases, J lost 3 bases, and 15 bases lay in between. The germline gives CDR1 SGHRS, CDR2 YFSETQ. The chain's CDR3 is CASSLGASGLANEKLFF. CDR3 DNA: TGCGCCAGCAGCTTGGGGGCGTCAGGGTTAGCTAATGAAAAACTGTTTTTT.

This sequence joins TRBV3-1 and TRBJ2-5; D not resolved. Trimming cost V 1 base and J 5 bases, with 11 bases left between them. The CDR3 consists of 14 residues. The germline V gene has CDR1 LGHDT and CDR2 YNNKEL (reference sequence). CDR3 in amino acids: CASSQGVVSETQYF. The CDR3 DNA reads TGTGCCAGCAGCCAAGGGGTAGTCTCGGAGACCCAGTACTTC.

This clonotype is medium-sized (0.01 to 0.1%) in the sample. A much larger clone differs from this one at a single base, so this may be a read error. V usage is TRBV4-2 and J usage is TRBJ1-5; the D is unclear. Germline V gene lookup returns CDR1 LGHNA and CDR2 YNFKEQ. With 3 bases removed from V and 5 bases from J, the gap between germline ends came to 5 bases. This CDR3 spans 12 amino acids. The CDR3 here is CASSQGDQPQHF. CDR3 DNA: TGTGCCAGCAGCCAGGGAGATCAGCCCCAGCATTTT.

The rearrangement joins TRBV7-9 to TRBJ2-7; TRBD2 matches at 13 bases. The CDR3 is 15 residues long. Germline lookup yields CDR1 SEHNR and CDR2 FQNEAQ (reference sequence). V was pared by 5 bases and J by 5 bases, with 6 bases of the junction left unmatched. The CDR3 bases are TGTGCCAGCAGCGAAGGACTAGCGGGAGACCACGAGCAGTACTTC. Translated, it gives CASSEGLAGDHEQYF.

The chain employs TRBV29-1 and TRBJ1-2, with TRBD1 matching 10 bases. Per germline, CDR1 SQVTM and CDR2 ANQGSEA. Trimming took 4 bases from V and 3 from J; bases not matched to a gene: 2. There are 13 residues in the CDR3. The CDR3 coding sequence is TGCAGCGTTGGGGACAGGGGCTACTATGGCTACACCTTC. The encoded protein is CSVGDRGYYGYTF.

This chain links TRBV20-1 with TRBJ1-4; TRBD1 matches at 9 bases. The CDR3 consists of 13 residues. Germline V gene data show CDR1 as DFQATT and CDR2 as SNEGSKA (reference sequence). Trimming removed 4 bases from V and 10 bases from J; junction bases left unmatched: 7. The CDR3 loop reads CSATTGGNGKLFF. The CDR3 coding sequence is TGCAGTGCTACGACAGGGGGGAACGGAAAACTGTTTTTT.